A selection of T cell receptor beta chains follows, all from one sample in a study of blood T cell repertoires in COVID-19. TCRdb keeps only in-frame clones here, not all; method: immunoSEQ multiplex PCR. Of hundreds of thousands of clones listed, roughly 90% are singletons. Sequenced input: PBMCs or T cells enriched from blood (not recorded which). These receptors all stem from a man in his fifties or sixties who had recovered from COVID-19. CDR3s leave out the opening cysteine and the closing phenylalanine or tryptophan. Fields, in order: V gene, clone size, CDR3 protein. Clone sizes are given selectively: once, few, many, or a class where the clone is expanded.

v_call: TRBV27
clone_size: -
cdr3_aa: ASSFKLTSRGELF

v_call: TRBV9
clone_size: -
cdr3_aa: ASSVMGGTNEKLF

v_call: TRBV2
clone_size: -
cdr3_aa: ASSFGKYEAF

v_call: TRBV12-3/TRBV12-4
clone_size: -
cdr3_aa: ASSPGGNQPQH

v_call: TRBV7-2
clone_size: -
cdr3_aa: ASSNRGRWETQY

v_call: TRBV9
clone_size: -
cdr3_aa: ASSTGGKYGYT

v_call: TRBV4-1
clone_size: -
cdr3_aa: ASSQEADRGDEQF

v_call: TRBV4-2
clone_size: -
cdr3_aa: ASSQPGEYEQY

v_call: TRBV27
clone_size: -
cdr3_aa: ASSFGTANTGELF

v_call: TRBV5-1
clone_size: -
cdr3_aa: ASSSQGDSEKLF

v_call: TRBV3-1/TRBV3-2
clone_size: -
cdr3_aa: ASSQDPEGRGLLHEQF

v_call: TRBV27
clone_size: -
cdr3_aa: ASSADMMGSPLH

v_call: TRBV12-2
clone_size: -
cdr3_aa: ASRSVDRRNSPLH

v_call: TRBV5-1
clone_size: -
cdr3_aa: ASIGTSGRVDTQY

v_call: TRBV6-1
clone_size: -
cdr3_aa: ASSEVVWVTSGRNSDTQY

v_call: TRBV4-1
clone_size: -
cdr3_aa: ASSQVTTNEKLF

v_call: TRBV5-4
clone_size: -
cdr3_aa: ASSLGLVRTGELF

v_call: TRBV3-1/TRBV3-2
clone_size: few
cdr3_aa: ASSQNLAGAGELF

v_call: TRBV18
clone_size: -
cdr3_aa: ASSLQGGRYTEAF

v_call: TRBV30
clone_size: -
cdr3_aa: AWSPGVGGYNEQF

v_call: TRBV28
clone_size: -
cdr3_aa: ASTEGGLRTEAF

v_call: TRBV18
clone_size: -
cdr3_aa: ASSPSDRAGQY

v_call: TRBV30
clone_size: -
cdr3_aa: AWSADRTYRNTEAF

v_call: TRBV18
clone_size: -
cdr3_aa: ASSLGPQISTIY

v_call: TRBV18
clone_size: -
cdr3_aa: ASSSPGGDNSPLH

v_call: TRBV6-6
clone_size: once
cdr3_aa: ASSTQGYGGTEAF

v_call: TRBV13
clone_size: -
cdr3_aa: ASSPLAGGTDTQY

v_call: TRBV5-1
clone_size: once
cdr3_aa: ASSQQTGGNTIY

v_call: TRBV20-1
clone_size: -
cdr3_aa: SASVTDNEQF

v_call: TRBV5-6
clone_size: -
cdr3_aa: ASSTADRGPGELF

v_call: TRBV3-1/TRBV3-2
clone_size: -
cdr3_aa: ASSRELNEQY

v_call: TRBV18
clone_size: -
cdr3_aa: ASSPSGQGSGNTIY

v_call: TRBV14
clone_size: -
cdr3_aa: ASSQVLYTEAF

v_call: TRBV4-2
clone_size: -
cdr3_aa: ASSYSGDEQY

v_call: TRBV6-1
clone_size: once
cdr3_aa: ASRKLQGAGELF

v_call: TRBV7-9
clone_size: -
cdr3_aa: ASSSWDIANYGYT

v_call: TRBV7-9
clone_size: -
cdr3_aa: ASSNGRGLETQY

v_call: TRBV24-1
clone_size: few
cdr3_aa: ATSELAGARF

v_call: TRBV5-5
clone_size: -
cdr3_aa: ASSQFQDSSGNTIY

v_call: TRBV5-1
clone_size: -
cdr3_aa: ASSLAGTGGYEQY

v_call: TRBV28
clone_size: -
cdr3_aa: ASSSEGGGNQPQH

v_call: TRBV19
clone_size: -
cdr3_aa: ASSQTGGRAGELF

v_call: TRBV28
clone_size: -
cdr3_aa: ASSFGRGSAKNIQY

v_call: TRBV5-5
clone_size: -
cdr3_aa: ASSAPGTGLNIQY

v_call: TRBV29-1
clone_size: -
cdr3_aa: SVHPLYGYT

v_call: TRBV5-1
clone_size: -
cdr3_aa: ASSTSSGGYEQY

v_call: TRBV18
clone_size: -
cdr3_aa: ASSPQQGDQETQY

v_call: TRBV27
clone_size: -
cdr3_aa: ASSLGGGGNEQF

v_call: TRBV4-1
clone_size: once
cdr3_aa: ASSQEAVAGVNTGELF